Following are 13 T cell receptor beta chains from one sample sequenced in a study of T-cell memory formation after mild COVID-19. TCRdb re-derived calls from the 5' RACE reads in MiXCR, one entry per CDR3 protein. The sample includes 210,000 or so distinct CDR3 sequences, around 27% of them seen just once. Specimen: PBMCs or a T cell subset sorted from them (not recorded which). These receptors were taken from an adult woman who had mild COVID-19 (a few samples of this study predate the infection). Cell type and time point are not known.

The gene calls are TRBV9 and TRBJ2-2; the D gene is possibly TRBD2 (5 bases). In germline, CDR1 is SGDLS, CDR2 YYNGEE. CDR3 length: 15 amino acids. V dropped 4 bases and J dropped 5 bases, with 15 bases sitting between them. The DNA for the CDR3 is TGTGCCAGCAGCCTACCACAACTAGGGACCGGGGAGCTGTTTTTT. Protein: CASSLPQLGTGELFF.

The V and J genes are TRBV6-1 and TRBJ1-2, with D possibly TRBD1 on 6 matching bases. CDR1 is MNHNS, CDR2 SASEGT, per germline. The CDR3 loop spans 13 amino acids. The V and J ends lost 4 bases and 13 bases respectively, with 19 bases between them. Here the CDR3 reads CASSGPGQGSGTF. The CDR3 DNA follows: TGTGCCAGCAGTGGACCGGGACAAGGATCCGGCACCTTC.

The rearrangement joins TRBV9 to TRBJ1-2; possible D gene TRBD1, 5 bases. CDR3 size: 14 residues. Germline V lookup: CDR1 SGDLS, CDR2 YYNGEE. Trimming removed 4 bases from V and 4 bases from J, with 14 bases in between. The CDR3 is CASSPSGATYGYTF. The CDR3 DNA reads as TGTGCCAGCAGCCCCAGCGGGGCTACCTATGGCTACACCTTC. The full variable domain, rest sourced from reference TRBV9 and TRBJ1-2, is DSGVTQTPKHLITATGQRVTLRCSPRSGDLSVYWYQQSLDQGLQFLIQYYNGEERAKGNILERFSAQQFPDLHSELNLSSLELGDSALYFCASSPSGATYGYTFGSGTRLTVV.

The V call is TRBV12-5, the J call TRBJ1-5; a possible D gene is TRBD1 (5 bases). The CDR3 runs 11 residues. In germline, CDR1 is LGHNT, CDR2 FRNRAP. Trimming left V 0 bases short and J 15 bases short, with 9 bases between. The CDR3 sequence: CASGLVGTLHF. CDR3 coding DNA: TGTGCTAGTGGTTTGGTAGGGACCCTGCATTTT.

Ten or more counts support this clonotype. The chain combines TRBV6-2 or TRBV6-3 with TRBJ1-4; D is unresolved. The V end lost 2 bases, the J end lost 5 bases, and 12 bases lay between the germline ends. The V gene's germline CDR1 is MNHEY and CDR2 SVGEGT. The CDR3 sequence is 15 residues long. This chain's CDR3 is CASSYLGGRNEKLFF. The CDR3 DNA reads TGTGCCAGCAGTTACCTCGGAGGCCGGAATGAAAAACTGTTTTTT.

The chain links TRBV5-1 to TRBJ2-1; 13 bases are shared with TRBD2. The CDR3 totals 14 residues. V lost 5 bases and J lost 6; bases outside the gene matches: 2. The germline gives CDR1 SGHRS, CDR2 YFSETQ. CDR3 sequence: CASRLAGGSNEQFF. As DNA, the CDR3 is TGCGCCAGCAGACTAGCGGGAGGGAGCAATGAGCAGTTCTTC. Based on the CDR3 plus reference TRBV5-1 and TRBJ2-1, the full variable domain is KAGVTQTPRYLIKTRGQQVTLSCSPISGHRSVSWYQQTPGQGLQFLFEYFSETQRNKGNFPGRFSGRQFSNSRSEMNVSTLELGDSALYLCASRLAGGSNEQFFGPGTRLTVL.

This clonotype was detected only a few times. The rearrangement links TRBV7-6 to TRBJ2-5; TRBD1 matches 8 bases. The germline CDR1 and CDR2 sequences are SGHVS and FNYEAQ. Trimming cost V 4 bases and J 0 bases; bases outside gene matches: 4. The CDR3 contains 15 residues. The CDR3 spells CASSYWTGNQETQYF. CDR3 nucleotides: TGTGCCAGCAGCTATTGGACAGGGAACCAAGAGACCCAGTACTTC.

This clonotype was detected a few times. The CDR3 protein is CAIASEGAYGYTF. CDR3 nucleotides: TGTGCCATAGCGAGCGAGGGGGCCTATGGCTACACCTTC. This chain links TRBV6-1 with TRBJ1-2; TRBD1 matches at 7 bases. V lost 10 bases to trimming and J lost 4 bases; unmatched junction nucleotides: 9. The CDR3 extends over 13 amino acids. CDR1 is MNHNS, CDR2 SASEGT, per germline.

The CDR3 protein is CASSLRSVAGAYEQYF. The CDR3 nucleotides read TGTGCCAGCAGCTTACGGTCGGTAGCGGGGGCCTACGAGCAGTACTTC. The V and J genes are TRBV11-1 and TRBJ2-7; TRBD2 matches at 9 bases. Germline V gene sequence: CDR1 SGHAT, CDR2 FQDESV (reference sequence). V dropped 2 bases and J dropped 2; count of bases not matched to a gene: 7. This CDR3 region has 16 residues.

The rearrangement joins TRBV9 to TRBJ1-4; D gene uncertain. CDR3 length: 15 residues. Germline V lookup: CDR1 SGDLS, CDR2 YYNGEE. Trimming shortened V by 0 bases and J by 3 bases, and 9 bases separated the two germline ends. The CDR3 DNA sequence: TGTGCCAGCAGCGTAGCGATGAGTTCTAATGAAAAACTGTTTTTT. This sequence encodes CASSVAMSSNEKLFF.

This clonotype was seen a few times. The J gene is TRBJ2-7, the V gene TRBV20-1; D gene ambiguous. CDR1 is DFQATT, CDR2 SNEGSKA, per germline (reference sequence). The CDR3 is 14 residues long. V was pared by 1 base and J by 1 base, with 11 bases between. The CDR3 DNA reads TGCAGTGCTAGAGCAGTGGCTCTTTCCTACGAGCAGTACTTC. This translates into CSARAVALSYEQYF.

The gene calls are TRBV9 and TRBJ2-3; TRBD2 agrees at 8 bases. This CDR3 region has 15 residues. Losses at the gene ends were 0 bases for V and 4 bases for J; bases not matched to a gene: 4. Germline V gives CDR1 SGDLS, CDR2 YYNGEE. CDR3 sequence: CASSVAGGAADTQYF. CDR3 bases: TGTGCCAGCAGCGTAGCCGGGGGGGCTGCAGATACGCAGTATTTT.

This clonotype showed up just a few times. V and J are TRBV9 and TRBJ2-7, with a weak D call TRBD1 (6 bases). The germline V and J ends were trimmed by 0 bases and 5 bases, with 18 bases remaining between them. Germline V gives CDR1 SGDLS, CDR2 YYNGEE. This CDR3 spans 16 amino acids. This CDR3 is CASSVEGHRVRDEQYF. In DNA form, the CDR3 reads TGTGCCAGCAGCGTAGAAGGCCACAGGGTGAGGGACGAGCAGTACTTC.